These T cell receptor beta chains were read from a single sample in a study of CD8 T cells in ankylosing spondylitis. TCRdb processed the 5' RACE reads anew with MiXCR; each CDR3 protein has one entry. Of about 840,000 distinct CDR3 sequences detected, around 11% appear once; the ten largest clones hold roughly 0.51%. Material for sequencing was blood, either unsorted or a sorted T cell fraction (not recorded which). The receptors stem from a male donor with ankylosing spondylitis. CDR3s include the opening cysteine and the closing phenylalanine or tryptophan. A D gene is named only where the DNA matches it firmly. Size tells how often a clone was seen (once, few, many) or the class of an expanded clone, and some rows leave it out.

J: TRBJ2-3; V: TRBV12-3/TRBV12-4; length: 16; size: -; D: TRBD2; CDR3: CASRTTSGRALDTQYF; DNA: TGTGCCAGCAGGACGACTAGCGGGAGGGCCTTAGATACGCAGTATTTT
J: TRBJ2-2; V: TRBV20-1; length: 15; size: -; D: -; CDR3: CSARRGGRGTGELFF; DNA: TGCAGTGCCCGGAGGGGGGGGCGAGGCACCGGGGAGCTGTTTTTT
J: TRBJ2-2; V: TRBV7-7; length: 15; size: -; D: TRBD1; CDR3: CASSWIAGGTGELFF; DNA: TGTGCTAGCAGCTGGATTGCAGGGGGCACCGGGGAGCTGTTTTTT
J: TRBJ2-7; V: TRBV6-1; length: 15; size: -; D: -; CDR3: CASTPPQGGRSEQYF; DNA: TGTGCCAGCACCCCCCCCCAGGGAGGTCGAAGCGAGCAGTACTTC
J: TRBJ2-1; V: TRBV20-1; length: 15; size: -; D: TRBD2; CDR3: CSARRVTSGTNEQFF; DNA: TGCAGTGCTCGGCGAGTGACTAGCGGTACAAATGAGCAGTTCTTC
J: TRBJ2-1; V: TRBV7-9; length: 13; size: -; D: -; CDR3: CASSLVSANEQFF; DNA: TGTGCCAGCAGCTTAGTCAGCGCCAATGAGCAGTTCTTC
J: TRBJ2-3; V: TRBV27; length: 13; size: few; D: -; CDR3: CASSQIQGYTQYF; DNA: TGTGCCAGCAGTCAAATCCAGGGATATACGCAGTATTTT
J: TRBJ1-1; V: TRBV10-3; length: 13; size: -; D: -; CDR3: CAIMTAWNTEAFF; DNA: TGTGCCATCATGACCGCCTGGAACACTGAAGCTTTCTTT
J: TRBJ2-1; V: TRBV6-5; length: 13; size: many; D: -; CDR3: CASSYSSEEGQFF; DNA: TGTGCCAGCAGTTACTCTTCCGAGGAGGGGCAGTTCTTC
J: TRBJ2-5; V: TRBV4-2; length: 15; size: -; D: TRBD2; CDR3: CASSQGGGSLETQYF; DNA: TGTGCCAGCAGCCAAGGCGGGGGTTCCTTGGAGACCCAGTACTTC
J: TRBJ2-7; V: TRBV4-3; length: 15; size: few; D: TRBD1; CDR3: CASSQGTGSGSGQYF; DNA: TGCGCCAGCAGCCAAGGGACAGGTTCGGGGTCAGGGCAGTACTTC
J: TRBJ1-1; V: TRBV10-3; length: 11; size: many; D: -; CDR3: CAISGFTEAFF; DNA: TGTGCCATCAGTGGGTTCACTGAAGCTTTCTTT